The 21 T cell receptor beta chains presented below share a single source sample, sequenced in a study of sequential checkpoint blockade in melanoma. Treatment here: randomized to nivolumab then ipilimumab (arm A) or the reverse (arm B). The assay was immunoSEQ multiplex PCR, and TCRdb's table has in-frame clones only and misses some. There are 15,000 to 20,000 clones in the sample; 56% occur only once, and about 16% lies in the top ten. The source was CD8+ T cells sorted from blood (inferred from file names), collected from a patient given nivolumab and ipilimumab in sequence. The source of these receptors is a human donor with melanoma.

The CDR3 sequence is CASSLAVGNSYNEQFF. CDR3 bases: TGTGCCAGCAGCTTAGCCGTCGGGAACTCCTACAATGAGCAGTTCTTC. The rearrangement uses TRBV7-9 and TRBJ2-1, with D perhaps TRBD2 (5 bases). Germline CDR1 and CDR2: SEHNR and FQNEAQ (reference sequence). The V and J ends lost 0 bases and 0 bases respectively, with 9 bases between them. This CDR3 contains 16 residues.

This sequence joins TRBV29-1 and TRBJ2-1; 8 bases match TRBD2. The ends lost 3 bases at V and 5 bases at J; junction bases unmatched: 6. Per germline, CDR1 SQVTM and CDR2 ANQGSEA. There are 14 residues in the CDR3. The CDR3 nucleotides are TGCAGCGTTGATGCGGGGGGCTTTAACAATGAGCAGTTCTTC. Encoded protein: CSVDAGGFNNEQFF.

This clone showed up just a few times. Given a much more abundant clone one base away, this may be a read error. This sample also contains other DNA sequences that code for the same CDR3. The chain has TRBV4-1 and TRBJ2-5; maybe TRBD2 (5 bases). Trimming cost V 5 bases and J 5 bases, with 9 bases left between them. CDR1 and CDR2 (germline): MGHRA, YSYEKL. The CDR3 runs 12 residues. CDR3 protein: CASSLAWETQYF. In DNA, the CDR3 is TGCGCCAGCAGCTTAGCGTGGGAGACCCAGTACTTC.

The chain combines TRBV30 with TRBJ2-5; 9 bases are a match to TRBD1. The end of the DNA is better explained by TRBJ2-7, so the J call may be wrong. Germline CDR1 and CDR2: GTSNPN and SVGIG (reference sequence). This CDR3 contains 13 residues. Here the CDR3 reads CAWSAGTGYEQYF. The CDR3 bases are TGTGCCTGGAGTGCCGGGACAGGGTACGAGCAGTACTTC.

This sequence joins TRBV6-1 and TRBJ1-2; maybe TRBD1 (5 bases). Germline V CDR1 and CDR2: MNHNS, SASEGT. The ends were cut back, 7 bases at V and 4 bases at J, with 16 bases in the middle. The CDR3 runs to 14 residues. Here the CDR3 reads CASISSGLFYGYTF. The CDR3 bases are TGTGCCAGCATCAGTTCGGGACTATTCTATGGCTACACCTTC.

The chain recombines TRBV19 with TRBJ1-2, with TRBD1 identical over 8 bases. The germline CDR1 and CDR2 sequences are LNHDA and SQIVND (reference sequence). This CDR3 contains 12 residues. V shed 5 bases, J shed 7 bases, and the junction held 3 bases outside the gene matches. The CDR3 sequence is CASSDGTGGYTF. The CDR3 DNA sequence: TGTGCCAGTAGTGACGGGACAGGTGGCTACACCTTC.

By its share, this clone is medium-sized (0.01 to 0.1%). The V gene is TRBV7-9, the J gene TRBJ1-1; tentative D call: TRBD1 (6 bases). Deletions cut 5 bases from V and 3 bases from J, with 13 bases between. The CDR3 is 14 amino acids. Per the germline V gene, CDR1 is SEHNR and CDR2 is FQNEAQ (reference sequence). Here the CDR3 DNA reads TGTGCCAGCAGCCTTTCAGGGGCGTACACTGAAGCTTTCTTT. As protein: CASSLSGAYTEAFF.

The V call is TRBV7-6, the J call TRBJ1-1; D might be TRBD1 (5 bases). Germline CDR1 reads SGHVS; CDR2 reads FNYEAQ. The V end was cut by 0 bases, the J end by 4 bases, with 12 bases between. The length of the CDR3 is 15 residues. The CDR3 DNA is TGTGCCAGCAGCTTAGCGGGGGAGGTTAGCACTGAAGCTTTCTTT. Translating it yields CASSLAGEVSTEAFF.

The V call is TRBV19, the J call TRBJ2-3, with 16 bases lining up with TRBD2. CDR3 length: 16 amino acids. The V gene's germline CDR1 is LNHDA and CDR2 SQIVND (reference sequence). The ends lost 7 bases at V and 3 bases at J; junction bases unmatched: 4. The CDR3 is CASIGTSGGGTDTQYF. The DNA of the CDR3 is TGTGCCAGTATCGGGACTAGCGGGGGGGGGACAGATACGCAGTATTTT. The full variable domain, in which reference TRBV19 and TRBJ2-3 provide the parts outside the CDR3, is DGGITQSPKYLFRKEGQNVTLSCEQNLNHDAMYWYRQDPGQGLRLIYYSQIVNDFQKGDIAEGYSVSREKKESFPLTVTSAQKNPTAFYLCASIGTSGGGTDTQYFGPGTRLTVL.

The V call is TRBV10-3, the J call TRBJ1-6, with D unresolved. CDR1 and CDR2 from the germline V gene are ENHRY and SYGVKD. The CDR3 is 16 residues long. Trimming took off 2 bases at V and 1 base at J, with 9 bases between the two ends. This CDR3 reads CAISEDIYSYNSPLHF. In DNA, the CDR3 is TGTGCCATCAGTGAGGACATTTATTCCTATAATTCACCCCTCCACTTT.

V usage is TRBV19 and J usage is TRBJ2-1, with 8 positions matching TRBD2. The V and J ends lost 3 bases and 6 bases, in that order; junction bases with no gene match: 7. Germline V gene sequence: CDR1 LNHDA, CDR2 SQIVND (reference sequence). This CDR3 is built from 15 residues. The CDR3 is CASSMLPSGLNEQFF. Here the CDR3 DNA reads TGTGCCAGTAGTATGTTGCCTAGCGGGCTCAATGAGCAGTTCTTC.

The chain employs TRBV7-9 and TRBJ2-4; D might be TRBD1 (5 bases). The CDR3 sequence is 15 residues long. Germline CDR1 reads SEHNR; CDR2 reads FQNEAQ (reference sequence). V lost 4 bases and J lost 1, with 11 bases in between. CDR3: CASSWADSAKNIQYF. Here the CDR3 DNA reads TGTGCCAGCAGCTGGGCCGACAGCGCCAAAAACATTCAGTACTTC.

The table lists this clone with a few counts. The chain joins TRBV9 to TRBJ2-2; D perhaps matches TRBD1 (5 bases). Germline values: CDR1 SGDLS, CDR2 YYNGEE. The CDR3 is 13 residues long. This CDR3 is CAAGPGYTGELFF. Written as DNA, the CDR3 is TGTGCAGCAGGACCAGGGTACACCGGGGAGCTGTTTTTT.

This clone was observed a single time. This rearrangement joins TRBV2 to TRBJ2-1; 7 nucleotides agree with TRBD2. This CDR3 has 16 residues. Unmatched junction bases numbered 11, after V lost 6 bases and J lost 3 bases. Looked up from germline, CDR1 is SNHLY and CDR2 is FYNNEI. CDR3 sequence: CASSFPWLADYNEQFF. In DNA form, the CDR3 reads TGTGCCAGCAGCTTCCCCTGGCTAGCGGACTACAATGAGCAGTTCTTC.

This clone was recorded once. This chain uses TRBV27 with TRBJ1-1; D perhaps matches TRBD1 (6 bases). The CDR3 runs 13 residues. Germline lookup yields CDR1 MNHEY and CDR2 SMNVEV (reference sequence). Trimming stripped 2 bases from V and 7 bases from J, with 11 bases between. This CDR3 is CASSLVGGFEAFF. CDR3 bases: TGTGCCAGCAGTTTAGTAGGGGGATTTGAAGCTTTCTTT.

This clone was seen only a few times. The V call is TRBV10-3, the J call TRBJ1-5; D gene unclear. This CDR3 has 16 amino acids. Germline CDR1 reads ENHRY; CDR2 reads SYGVKD. V was trimmed by 0 bases and J by 1 base, leaving 10 bases between them. The CDR3 sequence: CAISESGSGSNQPQHF. DNA for the CDR3: TGTGCCATCAGTGAGTCGGGCTCTGGAAGCAATCAGCCCCAGCATTTT.

This chain joins TRBV4-1 and TRBJ1-3; no firm D call. Trimming left V 2 bases short and J 5 bases short, with 22 bases between. CDR3 length: 18 amino acids. The germline V gene encodes CDR1 MGHRA and CDR2 YSYEKL. The CDR3 sequence: CASSQSDRGSATRNTIYF. Written as DNA, the CDR3 is TGCGCCAGCAGCCAAAGCGACCGAGGGTCCGCTACTCGAAACACCATATATTTT.

Here the CDR3 DNA reads TGTGCCAGCTCACCACCTCGCGGATCCACTACCACCTACGAGCAGTACTTC. This translates into CASSPPRGSTTTYEQYF. The rearrangement uses TRBV18 and TRBJ2-7; D unclear. Germline lookup yields CDR1 KGHSH and CDR2 LQKENI. This CDR3 region has 17 residues. The V end lost 0 bases, the J end lost 2 bases, and 17 bases lay between the germline ends.

This chain's CDR3 is CASSEGHKYGYTF. The CDR3 region has the DNA TGTGCCAGCAGTGAGGGACATAAATATGGCTACACCTTC. The chain joins TRBV27 to TRBJ1-2, with D perhaps matching TRBD1 (6 bases). The germline V gene encodes CDR1 MNHEY and CDR2 SMNVEV (reference sequence). The CDR3 is made up of 13 amino acids. The V end lost 5 bases, the J end lost 5 bases, and 12 bases lay between the germline ends.

This clone was counted between two and nine times. Lacking the conserved final phenylalanine or tryptophan, this CDR3 likely reflects a read error. The limits of the CDR3 on the DNA are not certain, so only TCRdb's listed CDR3 is given. The chain combines TRBV6-4 with TRBJ2-7; the D call in the table, TRBD1, was not verified against the DNA. The CDR3 region is 11 residues in length, termini included. Germline V gene data show CDR1 as MRHNA and CDR2 as SNTAGT. CDR3 residues: CASSDSIQALG.

The chain recombines TRBV6-5 with TRBJ2-1; 8 positions agree with TRBD1. CDR1 is MNHEY and CDR2 is SVGAGI in the germline V gene. The CDR3 consists of 15 residues. V trimming: 2 bases; J trimming: 10 bases; junction bases outside the gene matches: 10. For the CDR3, the DNA is TGTGCCAGCAGTTACCCTGGACAGGGAAGAAGGGAGCAGTTCTTC. Translation gives CASSYPGQGRREQFF.